This TCR beta chain came from a study of cytomegalovirus exposure and HLA in healthy donors. Primers for the PCR totalled 60 Vbeta and 13 Jbeta. Method: immunoSEQ multiplex PCR; TCRdb's copy keeps in-frame clones and lacks some. The table shows 150,000 to 200,000 clones, with 62% occurring only once. The TCR sequence derives from a man between 35 and 55 years old in good health and CMV-seronegative. Sequencing was carried out using PBMCs.

CDR3: CASSLEGAGQYF. For the CDR3, the DNA is TGTGCCAGCAGCTTAGAAGGGGCAGGGCAGTACTTC. This rearrangement joins TRBV7-2 to TRBJ2-5, with TRBD1 as a possible D gene (5 bases). Germline V CDR1 and CDR2: SGHTA, FQGNSA. V lost 1 base to trimming and J lost 11 bases, with 11 bases between them. The CDR3 is made up of 12 amino acids.